The 9 T cell receptor beta chains reported below all come from one sample, sequenced in a study of blood T cell repertoires in COVID-19. TCRdb's table, derived via immunoSEQ multiplex PCR, lists solely in-frame clones and lacks some. The table shows fewer than 250,000 clones, with more than 75% occurring only once. Sequences were obtained from peripheral blood. Source of these receptors: a human donor in a cohort sampled during active COVID-19.

The chain carries TRBV10-3 and TRBJ2-3; 11 positions match TRBD2. The junction had 1 base not matched to a gene; V was cut back by 6 bases and J by 2 bases. This CDR3 region has 14 residues. In germline, CDR1 is ENHRY, CDR2 SYGVKD. The CDR3 loop is CAIRGLADTDTQYF. DNA of the CDR3: TGTGCCATCAGGGGACTAGCGGACACAGATACGCAGTATTTT.

The V and J genes are TRBV27 and TRBJ2-1; 8 bases match TRBD1. Looked up from germline, CDR1 is MNHEY and CDR2 is SMNVEV (reference sequence). CDR3 length equals 15 residues. The V and J ends lost 1 base and 7 bases, in that order; junction bases with no gene match: 6. CDR3 in amino acids: CASSLLDRDVNEQFF. CDR3 coding DNA: TGTGCCAGCAGTTTATTGGACAGGGATGTGAATGAGCAGTTCTTC.

The CDR3, as DNA: TGTGCCAGCAGCAAAGTATCGCGGGAGCGAGATTACAATGAGCAGTTCTTC. Protein product: CASSKVSRERDYNEQFF. This chain joins TRBV21-1 and TRBJ2-1; the table's D call TRBD2 went unverified against the DNA. TRBV21-1 has pseudogene status. The CDR3 has 17 amino acids.

The genes are TRBV5-1 and TRBJ2-1; possible D gene TRBD2, 5 bases. The germline CDR1 and CDR2 sequences are SGHRS and YFSETQ. The ends were cut back, 4 bases at V and 1 base at J, with 9 bases in the middle. The CDR3 sequence is 14 residues long. Written as DNA, the CDR3 is TGCGCCAGCAGCGGGGAGTGGTCCTACAATGAGCAGTTCTTC. It codes for CASSGEWSYNEQFF.

This clone appeared a single time. The chain couples TRBV25-1 to TRBJ2-1; tentative D call: TRBD2 (6 bases). The CDR3 covers 17 residues. With 3 bases removed from V and 0 bases from J, the gap between germline ends came to 15 bases. Germline CDR1 reads MGHDK; CDR2 reads SYGVNS. CDR3 bases: TGTGCCAGCAGTGATCTCGTACGGGGGAGCTCCTACAATGAGCAGTTCTTC. Translated, it gives CASSDLVRGSSYNEQFF.

This clone has only a few counts. The chain combines TRBV4-3 with TRBJ1-5; D unclear. This CDR3 contains 15 residues. V lost 4 bases and J 0 bases, leaving 10 bases between the germline ends. The germline gives CDR1 LGHNA, CDR2 YSLEER. This chain's CDR3 is CASSPGRFSNQPQHF. Written as DNA, the CDR3 is TGCGCCAGCAGCCCGGGGAGATTTAGCAATCAGCCCCAGCATTTT.

The chain combines TRBV28 with TRBJ2-1; D unclear. The CDR3 covers 13 residues. Trimming took 7 bases from V and 2 from J, leaving 9 bases between them. Germline V gene sequence: CDR1 MDHEN, CDR2 SYDVKM. The CDR3 bases are TGTGCCAGCATCGGGTCAACCTACAATGAGCAGTTCTTC. Amino acid sequence: CASIGSTYNEQFF.

This chain links TRBV12-3 or TRBV12-4 with TRBJ1-6; D is uncertain. The CDR3 loop spans 12 amino acids. The V gene lost 4 bases and the J gene lost 9 bases, with 7 bases spanning the gap. The CDR3: CASSSLLSPLHF. Written as DNA, the CDR3 is TGTGCCAGCAGTTCCCTCCTTTCACCCCTCCACTTT.

The chain joins TRBV6-5 to TRBJ2-7, with a tentative D call TRBD2 (8 bases). CDR3 length equals 14 residues. In germline, CDR1 is MNHEY, CDR2 SVGAGI. The germline V and J ends were trimmed by 6 bases and 4 bases, with 16 bases remaining between them. The CDR3 loop reads CASSRGGQIYEQYF. The CDR3 coding sequence is TGTGCCAGCAGCCGGGGGGGACAGATTTACGAGCAGTACTTC.